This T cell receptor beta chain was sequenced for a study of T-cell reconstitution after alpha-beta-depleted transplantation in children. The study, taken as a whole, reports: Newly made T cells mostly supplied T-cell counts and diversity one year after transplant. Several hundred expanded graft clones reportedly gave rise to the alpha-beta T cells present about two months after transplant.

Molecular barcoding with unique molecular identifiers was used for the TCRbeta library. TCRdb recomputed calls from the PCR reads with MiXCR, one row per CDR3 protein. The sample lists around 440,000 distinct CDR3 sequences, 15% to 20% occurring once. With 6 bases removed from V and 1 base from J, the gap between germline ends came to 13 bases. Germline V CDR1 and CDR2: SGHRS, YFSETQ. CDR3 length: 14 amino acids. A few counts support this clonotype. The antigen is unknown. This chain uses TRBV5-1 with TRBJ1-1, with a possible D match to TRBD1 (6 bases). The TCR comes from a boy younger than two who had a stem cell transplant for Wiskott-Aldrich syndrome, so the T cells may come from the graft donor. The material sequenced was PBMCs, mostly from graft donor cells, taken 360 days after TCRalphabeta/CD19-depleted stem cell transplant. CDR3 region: CASTRDTTNTEAFF. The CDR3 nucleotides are TGCGCCAGCACCAGGGACACCACGAACACTGAAGCTTTCTTT.